A selection of T cell receptor beta chains follows, all from one sample in a study of technical replicates of blood from a handful of donors. Generated by immunoSEQ multiplex PCR, the TCRdb table keeps only in-frame clones and is missing some. The data show just over 80,000 clones, 96% seen once. Sequencing used T cells isolated from PBMCs. The receptors derive from a human donor in good health. Both conserved end residues are trimmed from each CDR3. Fields, in order: V gene, J gene, CDR3 protein.

V gene: TRBV7-6
J gene: TRBJ2-7
CDR3 protein: ASSFGRAATEQY

V gene: TRBV19
J gene: TRBJ2-5
CDR3 protein: ASSKGGVRGQETQY

V gene: TRBV6-6
J gene: TRBJ1-1
CDR3 protein: ASSLKGERAEAF

V gene: TRBV6-6
J gene: TRBJ2-7
CDR3 protein: ASSSLSYEQY

V gene: TRBV27
J gene: TRBJ2-1
CDR3 protein: ASTSGVSYNEQF

V gene: TRBV7-9
J gene: TRBJ1-4
CDR3 protein: ASSLAGGNEKLF

V gene: TRBV18
J gene: TRBJ2-5
CDR3 protein: ASSPLVEETQY

V gene: TRBV6-5
J gene: TRBJ2-1
CDR3 protein: ASSGLAEYNEQF

V gene: TRBV19
J gene: TRBJ2-7
CDR3 protein: ASTPGTGSYEQY

V gene: TRBV5-6
J gene: TRBJ1-4
CDR3 protein: ASSLARTGGSKLF

V gene: TRBV28
J gene: TRBJ2-2
CDR3 protein: ASTGQGATGELF

V gene: TRBV6-5
J gene: TRBJ2-1
CDR3 protein: ASSLEGGLAHNEQF

V gene: TRBV7-6
J gene: TRBJ2-2
CDR3 protein: ASSLRGLRAGELF

V gene: TRBV30
J gene: TRBJ1-5
CDR3 protein: AWSQGMNQPQH

V gene: TRBV6-5
J gene: TRBJ2-5
CDR3 protein: ASSYSGAQETQY

V gene: TRBV5-4
J gene: TRBJ1-2
CDR3 protein: ASSFIGENYGYT

V gene: TRBV9
J gene: TRBJ2-7
CDR3 protein: ASSVDSGRGTEQY

V gene: TRBV5-6
J gene: TRBJ2-1
CDR3 protein: ASNRQYNEQF

V gene: TRBV27
J gene: TRBJ2-7
CDR3 protein: ASSSGTSYYEQY

V gene: TRBV19
J gene: TRBJ2-3
CDR3 protein: ASSQDREGTDTQY

V gene: TRBV7-2
J gene: TRBJ2-7
CDR3 protein: ASSSQGGPYEQY

V gene: TRBV9
J gene: TRBJ2-1
CDR3 protein: ASSVGGSGSVSEQF

V gene: TRBV27
J gene: TRBJ2-2
CDR3 protein: ASRSTVLAGELF

V gene: TRBV5-4
J gene: TRBJ1-1
CDR3 protein: ASSLAAGPGTEAF

V gene: TRBV4-1
J gene: TRBJ1-2
CDR3 protein: ASSQGDSSSSGYT

V gene: TRBV7-6
J gene: TRBJ2-1
CDR3 protein: ASSRPLGQGMDEQF

V gene: TRBV7-9
J gene: TRBJ1-2
CDR3 protein: ASSSWDREDYGYT

V gene: TRBV7-3
J gene: TRBJ2-7
CDR3 protein: ASSLGQGKFYEQY

V gene: TRBV18
J gene: TRBJ2-7
CDR3 protein: ASSPFETGLNEQY

V gene: TRBV11-1
J gene: TRBJ1-2
CDR3 protein: ASSLSRTGEGYT

V gene: TRBV7-2
J gene: TRBJ2-1
CDR3 protein: ASSFQREGRGEQF

V gene: TRBV6-5
J gene: TRBJ1-1
CDR3 protein: ASSSGGIGTEAF

V gene: TRBV19
J gene: TRBJ2-7
CDR3 protein: ASSQGLGYEQY

V gene: TRBV5-1
J gene: TRBJ1-1
CDR3 protein: ASRQGTGGASQAF

V gene: TRBV7-9
J gene: TRBJ2-5
CDR3 protein: ASMSRVRRWEETQY

V gene: TRBV13
J gene: TRBJ2-5
CDR3 protein: ASSSDPRETQY

V gene: TRBV10-3
J gene: TRBJ1-1
CDR3 protein: AISEDRGPNTEAF

V gene: TRBV7-2
J gene: TRBJ2-1
CDR3 protein: ASSSGPGGNEQF

V gene: TRBV7-7
J gene: TRBJ2-1
CDR3 protein: ASSLGAGLYNEQF

V gene: TRBV11-1
J gene: TRBJ2-7
CDR3 protein: ASSLRTGGASEQY

V gene: TRBV2
J gene: TRBJ2-1
CDR3 protein: ASFWTADINEQF

V gene: TRBV6-1
J gene: TRBJ2-3
CDR3 protein: AILNRDTGTDTQY

V gene: TRBV27
J gene: TRBJ1-1
CDR3 protein: ASSLSYEGGAWDTEAF

V gene: TRBV4-3
J gene: TRBJ2-5
CDR3 protein: ASSQNRGNQETQY

V gene: TRBV5-4
J gene: TRBJ2-6
CDR3 protein: ASSLGGGAGANVLT